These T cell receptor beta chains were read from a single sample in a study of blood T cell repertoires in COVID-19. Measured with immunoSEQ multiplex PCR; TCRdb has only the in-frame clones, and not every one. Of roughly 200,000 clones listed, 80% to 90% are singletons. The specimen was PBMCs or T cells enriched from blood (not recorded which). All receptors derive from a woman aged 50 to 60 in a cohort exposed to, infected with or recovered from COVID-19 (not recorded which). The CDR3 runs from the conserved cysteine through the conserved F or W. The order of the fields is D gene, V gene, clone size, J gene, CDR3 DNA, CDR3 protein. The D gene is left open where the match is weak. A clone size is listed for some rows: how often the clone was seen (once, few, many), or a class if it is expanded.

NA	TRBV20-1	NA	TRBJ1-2	TGCAGTGCTAGTAACAGGAGAGGATATGGCTACACCTTC	CSASNRRGYGYTF
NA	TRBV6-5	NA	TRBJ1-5	TGTGCCAGCAGTTACACAGGGCAGGGGTATCAGCCCCAGCATTTT	CASSYTGQGYQPQHF
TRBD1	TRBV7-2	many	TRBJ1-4	TGTGCCAGCAGCACCCGACAGGGGGCGGAGGACCTCCCTAATGAAAAACTGTTTTTT	CASSTRQGAEDLPNEKLFF
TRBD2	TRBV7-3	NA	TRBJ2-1	TGTGCCAGCAGCTTAAGGTCCAGCGGGGGGACCAATGAGCAGTTCTTC	CASSLRSSGGTNEQFF
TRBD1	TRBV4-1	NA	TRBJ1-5	TGCGCCAGCAGCCGGGACAGTACGTATAGCAATCAGCCCCAGCATTTT	CASSRDSTYSNQPQHF
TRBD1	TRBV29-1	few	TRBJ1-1	TGCAGCGTCAACAGGGGGAGAAGGACTGAAGCTTTCTTT	CSVNRGRRTEAFF
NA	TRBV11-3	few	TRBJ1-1	TGTGCCAGCAGCTTAGATCGAGGCGCTGAAGCTTTCTTT	CASSLDRGAEAFF
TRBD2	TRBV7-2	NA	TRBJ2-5	TGTGCCAGCAGCCCCGGACTAGCGGGGGGATATGAGACCCAGTACTTC	CASSPGLAGGYETQYF
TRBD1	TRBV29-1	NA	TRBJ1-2	TGCAGCGTTGACCGCGACAGGGTGCCCCAAAACTATGGCTACACCTTC	CSVDRDRVPQNYGYTF
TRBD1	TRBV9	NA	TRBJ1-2	TGTGCCAGCAGCGTAGATCCAGGACAGGCTAACTATGGCTACACCTTC	CASSVDPGQANYGYTF
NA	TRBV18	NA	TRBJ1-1	TGTGCCAGCTCTTTCAGGGGAAGGGGAACTGAAGCTTTCTTT	CASSFRGRGTEAFF
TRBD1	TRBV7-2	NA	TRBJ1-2	TGTGCCAGCAGCCGGGACAGTGTATCCTATGGCTACACCTTC	CASSRDSVSYGYTF
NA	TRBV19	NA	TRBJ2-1	TGTGCCAGTACCAATACAGGACAGCAGTTCTTC	CASTNTGQQFF
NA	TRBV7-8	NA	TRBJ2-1	TGTGCCGCAGCCCCCGCGGGGAGGTACAATGAGCAGTTCTTC	CAAAPAGRYNEQFF
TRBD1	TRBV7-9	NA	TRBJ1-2	TGTGCCAGCAGCTTGCCCGTCACAGGGGACTATGGCTACACCTTC	CASSLPVTGDYGYTF
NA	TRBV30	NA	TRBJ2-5	TGTGCCTGGAGAGAGCCCGAGACCCAGTACTTC	CAWREPETQYF
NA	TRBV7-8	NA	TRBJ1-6	TGTGCCAGCAGCTTAAATGGGGGCGGGCGAGAGCCCCTCCACTTT	CASSLNGGGREPLHF
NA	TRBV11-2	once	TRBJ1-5	TGTGCCAGCAGCTCTGGACAGCCCAATCAGCCCCAGCATTTT	CASSSGQPNQPQHF
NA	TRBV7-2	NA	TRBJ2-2	TGTGCCAGCAGCCCTCGAGACACCGGGGAGCTGTTTTTT	CASSPRDTGELFF
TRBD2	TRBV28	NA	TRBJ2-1	TGTGCCAGCAGAGGGACTAGCGGGAGAGAGCAGTTCTTC	CASRGTSGREQFF
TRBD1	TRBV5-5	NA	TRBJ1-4	TGTGCCAGCAGCTCGACTGGACAGGCCAATAATGAAAAACTGTTTTTT	CASSSTGQANNEKLFF
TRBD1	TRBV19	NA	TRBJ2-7	TGTGCCAGTAGTAGGGGACAGGGGGCGAGCTCCTACGAGCAGTACTTC	CASSRGQGASSYEQYF
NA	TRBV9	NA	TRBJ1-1	TGTGCCAGCAGCGTAGTCGGGGGAAACACTGAAGCTTTCTTT	CASSVVGGNTEAFF
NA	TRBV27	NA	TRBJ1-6	TGTGCCAGCAGTTTTAGAAGCTCCTATAATTCACCCCTCCACTTT	CASSFRSSYNSPLHF
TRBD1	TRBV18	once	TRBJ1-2	TGTGCCAGCTCACCAGACAGGGGGAGCGGCTACACCTTC	CASSPDRGSGYTF
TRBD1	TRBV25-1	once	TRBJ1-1	TGTGCCAGCCGGGACAGGGGGCCCACTGAAGCTTTCTTT	CASRDRGPTEAFF
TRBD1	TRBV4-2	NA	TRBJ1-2	TGTGCCAGCAGTCGGGGACAGGTATCCACTAACTATGGCTACACCTTC	CASSRGQVSTNYGYTF
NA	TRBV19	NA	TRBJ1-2	TGTGCCAGTAGACTACAGGGAAACTATGGCTACACCTTC	CASRLQGNYGYTF
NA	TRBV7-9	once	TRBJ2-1	TGTGCCAGCAGCTTTGAGGCGTCCAATGAGCAGTTCTTC	CASSFEASNEQFF
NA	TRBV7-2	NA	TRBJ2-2	TGTGCCAGCAGCGTACGGTACCCCTCCGGGGAGCTGTTTTTT	CASSVRYPSGELFF
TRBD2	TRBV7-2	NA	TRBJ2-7	TGTGCCAGCAGCTTGGTCTCGGGGGGGGCCTACGAGCAGTACTTC	CASSLVSGGAYEQYF
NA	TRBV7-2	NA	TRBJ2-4	TGTGCCAGCAGCCTCACCAGGCAGGGGTTGCAGTACTTC	CASSLTRQGLQYF
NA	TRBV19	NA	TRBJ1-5	TGTGCCAGTAGGGGAACAGGCGTCAATCAGCCCCAGCATTTT	CASRGTGVNQPQHF
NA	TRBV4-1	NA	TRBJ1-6	TGCGCCAGCAGCCACCCTAGGGGTTATAATTCACCCCTCCACTTT	CASSHPRGYNSPLHF
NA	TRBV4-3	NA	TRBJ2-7	TGCGCCAGCAGCCAAGATCTGGGCGGGTCCCTGTCCTACGAGCAGTACTTC	CASSQDLGGSLSYEQYF
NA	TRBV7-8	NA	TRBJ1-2	TGTGCCAGCAGCTTAGAAGTAACACCAAACTATGGCTACACCTTC	CASSLEVTPNYGYTF
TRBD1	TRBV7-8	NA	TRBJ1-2	TGTGCCAGCAGCTTAGAGGGACAGAGCTATGGCTACACCTTC	CASSLEGQSYGYTF
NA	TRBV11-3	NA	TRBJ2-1	TGTGCCAGCAGCTCCTACGCGGGATATGAGCAGTTCTTC	CASSSYAGYEQFF
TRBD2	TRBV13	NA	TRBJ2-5	TGTGCCAGCAGCCCCCGGCGGGGGGGGTACCAAGAGACCCAGTACTTC	CASSPRRGGYQETQYF
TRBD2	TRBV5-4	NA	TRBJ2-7	TGTGCCAGCGGACCTAGCGGGAGAGTATTCGAGCAGTACTTC	CASGPSGRVFEQYF
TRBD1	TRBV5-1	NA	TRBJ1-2	TGCGCCAGCAGCTATGGACAGGGGTGGGGCTACACCTTC	CASSYGQGWGYTF
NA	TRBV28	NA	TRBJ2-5	TGTGCCAGCAGTTTCACCAGGGGCTCTCAAGAGACCCAGTACTTC	CASSFTRGSQETQYF
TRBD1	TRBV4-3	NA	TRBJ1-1	TGCGCCAGCAGCCAAGATCCGGCAGGGGGTCGGAACACTGAAGCTTTCTTT	CASSQDPAGGRNTEAFF
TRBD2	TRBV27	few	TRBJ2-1	TGTGCCAGCAGTTTATTTGGGACTAGCGGGGGGTCGGAATTAGGTGAGCAGTTCTTC	CASSLFGTSGGSELGEQFF
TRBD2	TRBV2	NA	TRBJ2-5	TGTGCCAGCAGTAAGACTAGCGGGGGGGAAGAGACCCAGTACTTC	CASSKTSGGEETQYF
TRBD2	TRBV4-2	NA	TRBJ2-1	TGTGCCAGCAGCCAAGAGCGGATACTAGCGGGGGGGTCTGAGCAGTTCTTC	CASSQERILAGGSEQFF
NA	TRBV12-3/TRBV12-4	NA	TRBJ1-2	TGTGCCAGCAGCCAGGGACTGAACTATGGCTACACCTTC	CASSQGLNYGYTF
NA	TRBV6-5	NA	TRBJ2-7	TGTGCCAGCAGTCTCAGGGGCCCCTACGAGCAGTACTTC	CASSLRGPYEQYF
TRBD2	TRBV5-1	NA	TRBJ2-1	TGCGCCAGCAGCGGGACTAGCGGGGGATACCACAATGAGCAGTTCTTC	CASSGTSGGYHNEQFF
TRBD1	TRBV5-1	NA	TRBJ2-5	TGCGCCAGCAGCCCCGGACAGGGAGGATCCGAGACCCAGTACTTC	CASSPGQGGSETQYF
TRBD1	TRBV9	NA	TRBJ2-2	TGTGCCAGCAGCGTAGTACCCGGACAGGATTACACCGGGGAGCTGTTTTTT	CASSVVPGQDYTGELFF
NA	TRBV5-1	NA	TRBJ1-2	TGCGCCAGCGCCAAACAGGGCCACTATGGCTACACCTTC	CASAKQGHYGYTF
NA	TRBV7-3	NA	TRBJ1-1	TGTGCCAGCAGCTTAACTGGGACATCAGCCGAAGCTTTCTTT	CASSLTGTSAEAFF
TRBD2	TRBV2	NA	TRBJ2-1	TGTGCCAGCGGGCGGGGGAGCTCCTACAATGAGCAGTTCTTC	CASGRGSSYNEQFF
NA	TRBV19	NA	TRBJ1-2	TGTGCCAGTAGTATAGATACCTCCCAGAAGGGGTACACCTTC	CASSIDTSQKGYTF
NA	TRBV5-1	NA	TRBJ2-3	TGCGCCAGCAGCCTCTTCACGCTAGGTTCCACAGATACGCAGTATTTT	CASSLFTLGSTDTQYF